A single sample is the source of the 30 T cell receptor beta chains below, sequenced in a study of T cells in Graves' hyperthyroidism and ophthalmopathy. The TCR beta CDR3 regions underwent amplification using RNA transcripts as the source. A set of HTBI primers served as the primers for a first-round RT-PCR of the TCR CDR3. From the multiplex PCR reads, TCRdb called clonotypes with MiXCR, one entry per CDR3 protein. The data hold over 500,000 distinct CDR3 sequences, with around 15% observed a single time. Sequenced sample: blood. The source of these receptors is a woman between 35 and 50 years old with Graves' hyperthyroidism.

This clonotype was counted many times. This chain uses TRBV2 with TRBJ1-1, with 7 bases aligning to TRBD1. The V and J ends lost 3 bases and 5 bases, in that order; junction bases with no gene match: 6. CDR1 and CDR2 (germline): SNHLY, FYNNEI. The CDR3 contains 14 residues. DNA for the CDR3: TGTGCCAGCAGTGAGGAGACAGGGAGAACTGAAGCTTTCTTT. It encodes CASSEETGRTEAFF.

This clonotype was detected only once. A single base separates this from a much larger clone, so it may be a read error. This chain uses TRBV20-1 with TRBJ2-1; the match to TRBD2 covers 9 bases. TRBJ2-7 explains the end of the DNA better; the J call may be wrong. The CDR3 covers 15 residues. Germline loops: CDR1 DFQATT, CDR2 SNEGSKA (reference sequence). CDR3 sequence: CSAPTGGGRGNEQYF. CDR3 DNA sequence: TGCAGTGCTCCCACGGGGGGCGGGAGGGGCAATGAGCAGTACTTC.

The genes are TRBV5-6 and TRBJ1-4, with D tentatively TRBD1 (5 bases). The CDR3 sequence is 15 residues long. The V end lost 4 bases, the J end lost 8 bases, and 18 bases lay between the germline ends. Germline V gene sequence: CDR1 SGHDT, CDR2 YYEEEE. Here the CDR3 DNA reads TGTGCCAGCAGCACACGACAGTCCACGGGCGAAAAACTGTTTTTT. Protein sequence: CASSTRQSTGEKLFF.

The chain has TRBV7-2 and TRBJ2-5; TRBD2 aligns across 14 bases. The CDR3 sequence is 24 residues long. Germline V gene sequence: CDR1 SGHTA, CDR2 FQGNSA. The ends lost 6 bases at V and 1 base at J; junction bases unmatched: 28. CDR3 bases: TGTGCCAGCAGACCAGACATCGATCGGGATATCCGATTGGGACTAGCGGGAGCCCAAGAGACCCAGTACTTC. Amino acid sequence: CASRPDIDRDIRLGLAGAQETQYF.

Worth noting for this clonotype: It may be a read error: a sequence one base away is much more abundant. CDR3 region: CASRATGGYDDYTF. CDR3 sequence (DNA): TGCGCCAGCAGAGCCACAGGGGGCTACGATGACTACACCTTC. The chain combines TRBV5-1 with TRBJ1-2; 9 nucleotides match TRBD1. The CDR3 consists of 14 residues. V shed 5 bases and J 10 bases; nucleotides not matched to a gene: 12. Germline V gene sequence: CDR1 SGHRS, CDR2 YFSETQ.

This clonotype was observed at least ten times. CDR3 residues: CASAPSLAQGPSGYEQYF. The CDR3 DNA reads TGTGCCAGCGCTCCCTCTCTGGCACAGGGCCCAAGTGGCTACGAGCAGTACTTC. The chain links TRBV28 to TRBJ2-7; the D gene is possibly TRBD1 (6 bases). Per the germline V gene, CDR1 is MDHEN and CDR2 is SYDVKM. This CDR3 has 18 residues. The ends were cut back, 8 bases at V and 3 bases at J, with 29 bases in the middle.

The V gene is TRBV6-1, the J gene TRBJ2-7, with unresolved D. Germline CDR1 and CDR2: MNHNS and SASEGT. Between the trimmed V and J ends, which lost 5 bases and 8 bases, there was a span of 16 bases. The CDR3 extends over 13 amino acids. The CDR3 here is CASSYLLGQQQYF. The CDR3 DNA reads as TGTGCCAGCAGTTATCTCCTCGGGCAGCAGCAGTACTTC.

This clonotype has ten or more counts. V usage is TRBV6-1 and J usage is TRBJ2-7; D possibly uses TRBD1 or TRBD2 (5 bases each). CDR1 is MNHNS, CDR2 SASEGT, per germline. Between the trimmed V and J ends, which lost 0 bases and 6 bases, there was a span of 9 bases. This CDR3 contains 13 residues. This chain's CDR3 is CASSEAGPTEQYF. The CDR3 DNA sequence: TGTGCCAGCAGTGAAGCGGGACCCACCGAGCAGTACTTC.

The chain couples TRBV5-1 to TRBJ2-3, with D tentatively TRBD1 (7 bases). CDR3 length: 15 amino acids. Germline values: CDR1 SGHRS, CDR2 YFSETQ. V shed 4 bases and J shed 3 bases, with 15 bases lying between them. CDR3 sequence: CASSDLTGRTDTQYF. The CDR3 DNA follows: TGCGCCAGCAGCGATTTGACAGGGAGGACAGATACGCAGTATTTT.

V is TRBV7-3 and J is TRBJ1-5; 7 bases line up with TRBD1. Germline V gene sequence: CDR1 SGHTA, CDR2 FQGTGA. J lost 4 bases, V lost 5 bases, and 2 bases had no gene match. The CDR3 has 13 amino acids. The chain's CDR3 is CASSEDRNQPQHF. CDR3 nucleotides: TGTGCCAGCAGCGAGGACAGGAATCAGCCCCAGCATTTT.

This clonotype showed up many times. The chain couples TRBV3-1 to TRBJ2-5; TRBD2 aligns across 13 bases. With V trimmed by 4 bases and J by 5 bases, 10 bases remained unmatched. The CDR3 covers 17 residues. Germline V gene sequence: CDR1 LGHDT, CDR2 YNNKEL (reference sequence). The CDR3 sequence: CASSRRTSGSPRETQYF. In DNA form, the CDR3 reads TGTGCCAGCAGCCGCCGGACTAGCGGGAGCCCCAGGGAGACCCAGTACTTC.

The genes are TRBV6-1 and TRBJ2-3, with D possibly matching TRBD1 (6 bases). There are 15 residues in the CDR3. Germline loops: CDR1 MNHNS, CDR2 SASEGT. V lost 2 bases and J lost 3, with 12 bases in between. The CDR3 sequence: CASSEQGRGTDTQYF. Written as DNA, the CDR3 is TGTGCCAGCAGTGAACAGGGGCGCGGTACAGATACGCAGTATTTT.

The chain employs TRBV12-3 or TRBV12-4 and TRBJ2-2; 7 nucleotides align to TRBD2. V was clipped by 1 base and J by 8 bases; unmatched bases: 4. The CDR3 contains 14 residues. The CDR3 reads CASSLVFGGGELFF. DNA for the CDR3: TGTGCCAGCAGTTTAGTCTTCGGGGGGGGGGAGCTGTTTTTT.

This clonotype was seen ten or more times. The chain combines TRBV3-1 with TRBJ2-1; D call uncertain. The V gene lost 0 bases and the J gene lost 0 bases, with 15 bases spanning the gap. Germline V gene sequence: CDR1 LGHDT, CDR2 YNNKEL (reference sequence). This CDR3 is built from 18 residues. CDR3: CASSQEVAAAFSYNEQFF. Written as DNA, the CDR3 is TGTGCCAGCAGCCAAGAGGTTGCGGCAGCATTCTCCTACAATGAGCAGTTCTTC.

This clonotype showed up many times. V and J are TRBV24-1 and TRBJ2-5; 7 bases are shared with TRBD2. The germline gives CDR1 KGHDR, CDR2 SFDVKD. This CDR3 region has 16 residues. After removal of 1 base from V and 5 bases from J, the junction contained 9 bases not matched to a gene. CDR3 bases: TGTGCCACCAGTGATTTTTACCTAGCGGCGGAGGAGACCCAGTACTTC. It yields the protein CATSDFYLAAEETQYF.

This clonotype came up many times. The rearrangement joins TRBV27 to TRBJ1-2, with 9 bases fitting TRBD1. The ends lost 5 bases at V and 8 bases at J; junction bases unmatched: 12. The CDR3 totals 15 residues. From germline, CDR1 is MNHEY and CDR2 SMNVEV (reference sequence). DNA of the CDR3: TGTGCCAGCAGTAGGACCGGGACAGGGTATGAGGGCTACACCTTC. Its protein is CASSRTGTGYEGYTF.

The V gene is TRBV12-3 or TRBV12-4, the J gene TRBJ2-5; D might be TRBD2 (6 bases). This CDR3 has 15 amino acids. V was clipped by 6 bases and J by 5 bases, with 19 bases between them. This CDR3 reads CASSLSAGFRETQYF. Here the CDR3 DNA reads TGTGCCAGCAGCCTAAGTGCGGGGTTCCGGGAGACCCAGTACTTC.

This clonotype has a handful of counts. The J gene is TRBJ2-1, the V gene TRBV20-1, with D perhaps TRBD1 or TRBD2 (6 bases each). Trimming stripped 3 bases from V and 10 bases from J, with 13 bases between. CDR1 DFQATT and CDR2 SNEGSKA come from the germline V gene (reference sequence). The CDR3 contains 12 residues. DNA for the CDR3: TGCAGTGCTAGGGTCGGAGGGGGGGAGCAGTTCTTC. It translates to CSARVGGGEQFF.

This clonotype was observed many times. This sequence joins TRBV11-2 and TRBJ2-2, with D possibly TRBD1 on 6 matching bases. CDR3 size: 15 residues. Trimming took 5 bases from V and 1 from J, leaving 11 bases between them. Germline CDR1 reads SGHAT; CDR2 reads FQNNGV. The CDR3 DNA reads TGTGCCAGCAGCCCGGACAGAATGAACACCGGGGAGCTGTTTTTT. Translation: CASSPDRMNTGELFF. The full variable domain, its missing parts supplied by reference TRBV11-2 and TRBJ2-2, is EAGVAQSPRYKIIEKRQSVAFWCNPISGHATLYWYQQILGQGPKLLIQFQNNGVVDDSQLPKDRFSAERLKGVDSTLKIQPAKLEDSAVYLCASSPDRMNTGELFFGEGSRLTVL.

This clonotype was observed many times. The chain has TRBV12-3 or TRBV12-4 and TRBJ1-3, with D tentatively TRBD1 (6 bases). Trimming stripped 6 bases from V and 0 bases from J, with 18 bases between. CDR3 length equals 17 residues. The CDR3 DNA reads TGTGCCAGCAGCCCCGGACAGTGGGGGAGCTCTGGAAACACCATATATTTT. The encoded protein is CASSPGQWGSSGNTIYF.

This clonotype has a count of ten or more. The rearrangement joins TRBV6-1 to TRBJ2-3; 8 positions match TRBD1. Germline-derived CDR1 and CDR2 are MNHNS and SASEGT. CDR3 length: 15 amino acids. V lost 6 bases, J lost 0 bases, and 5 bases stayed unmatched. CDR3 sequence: CASRRTGSSTDTQYF. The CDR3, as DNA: TGTGCCAGCAGGAGGACAGGGTCTAGCACAGATACGCAGTATTTT.

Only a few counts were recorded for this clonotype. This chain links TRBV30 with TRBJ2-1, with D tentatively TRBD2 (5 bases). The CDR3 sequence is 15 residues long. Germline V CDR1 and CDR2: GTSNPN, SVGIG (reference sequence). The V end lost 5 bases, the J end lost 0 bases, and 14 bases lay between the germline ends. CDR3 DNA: TGTGCCTGGGGCGAGGGCAGGAGCTCCTACAATGAGCAGTTCTTC. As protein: CAWGEGRSSYNEQFF.

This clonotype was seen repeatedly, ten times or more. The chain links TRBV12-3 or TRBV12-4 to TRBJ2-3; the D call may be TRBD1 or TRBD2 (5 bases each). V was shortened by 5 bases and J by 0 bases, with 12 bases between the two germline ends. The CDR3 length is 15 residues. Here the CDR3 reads CASSTPEGSTDTQYF. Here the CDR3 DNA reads TGTGCCAGCAGTACCCCCGAGGGGAGCACAGATACGCAGTATTTT.

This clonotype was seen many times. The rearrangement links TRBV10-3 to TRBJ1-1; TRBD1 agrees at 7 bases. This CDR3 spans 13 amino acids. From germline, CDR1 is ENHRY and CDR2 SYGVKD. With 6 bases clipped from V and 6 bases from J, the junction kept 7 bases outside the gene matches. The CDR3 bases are TGTGCCATCAGACCTGACAGGGAGGCTGAAGCTTTCTTT. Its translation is CAIRPDREAEAFF.

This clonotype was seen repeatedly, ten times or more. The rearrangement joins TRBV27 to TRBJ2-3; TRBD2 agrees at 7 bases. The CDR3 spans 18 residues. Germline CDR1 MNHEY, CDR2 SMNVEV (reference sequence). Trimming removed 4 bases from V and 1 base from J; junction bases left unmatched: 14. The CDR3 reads CASSSPGTTTFCTDTQYF. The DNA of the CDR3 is TGTGCCAGCAGTTCCCCCGGGACTACAACTTTTTGCACAGATACGCAGTATTTT.

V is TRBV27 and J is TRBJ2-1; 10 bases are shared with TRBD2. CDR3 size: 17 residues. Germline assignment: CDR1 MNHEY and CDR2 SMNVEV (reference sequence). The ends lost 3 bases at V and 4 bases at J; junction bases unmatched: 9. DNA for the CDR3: TGTGCCAGCAGTTTCTCTTTCCCGGGACTAGCGTACAATGAGCAGTTCTTC. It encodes CASSFSFPGLAYNEQFF.

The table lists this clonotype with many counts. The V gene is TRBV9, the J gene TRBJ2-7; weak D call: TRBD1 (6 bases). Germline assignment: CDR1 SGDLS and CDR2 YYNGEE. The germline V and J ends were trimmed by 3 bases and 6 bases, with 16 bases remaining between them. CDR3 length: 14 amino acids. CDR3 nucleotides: TGTGCCAGCAGCGCAACAGGGCAGGTATCCGAGCAGTACTTC. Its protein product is CASSATGQVSEQYF.

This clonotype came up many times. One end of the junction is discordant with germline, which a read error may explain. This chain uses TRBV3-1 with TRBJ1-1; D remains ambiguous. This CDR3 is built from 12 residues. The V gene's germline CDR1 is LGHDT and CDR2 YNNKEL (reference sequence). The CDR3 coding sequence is TGTGCCAGCAACCAAGTAGACACTGAAGCTTTCTTT. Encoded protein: CASNQVDTEAFF. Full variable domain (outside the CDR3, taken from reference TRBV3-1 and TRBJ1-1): DTAVSQTPKYLVTQMGNDKSIKCEQNLGHDTMYWYKQDSKKFLKIMFSYNNKELIINETVPNRFSPKSPDKAHLNLHINSLELGDSAVYFCASNQVDTEAFFGQGTRLTVV.

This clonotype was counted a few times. CDR3 in amino acids: CASSGPEGGTEAFF. The CDR3 nucleotides read TGTGCCAGCAGCGGTCCTGAGGGTGGAACTGAAGCTTTCTTT. The V gene is TRBV27, the J gene TRBJ1-1; D not certain. The CDR3 consists of 14 residues. Trimming took off 6 bases at V and 5 bases at J, with 16 bases between the two ends. Germline V gene lookup returns CDR1 MNHEY and CDR2 SMNVEV (reference sequence).

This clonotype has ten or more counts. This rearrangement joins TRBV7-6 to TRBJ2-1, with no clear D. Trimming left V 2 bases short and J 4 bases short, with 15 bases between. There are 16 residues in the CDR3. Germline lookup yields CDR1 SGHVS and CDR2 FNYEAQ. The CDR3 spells CASSLTTPGGYNEQFF. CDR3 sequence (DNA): TGTGCCAGCAGCTTAACTACCCCCGGCGGATACAATGAGCAGTTCTTC.